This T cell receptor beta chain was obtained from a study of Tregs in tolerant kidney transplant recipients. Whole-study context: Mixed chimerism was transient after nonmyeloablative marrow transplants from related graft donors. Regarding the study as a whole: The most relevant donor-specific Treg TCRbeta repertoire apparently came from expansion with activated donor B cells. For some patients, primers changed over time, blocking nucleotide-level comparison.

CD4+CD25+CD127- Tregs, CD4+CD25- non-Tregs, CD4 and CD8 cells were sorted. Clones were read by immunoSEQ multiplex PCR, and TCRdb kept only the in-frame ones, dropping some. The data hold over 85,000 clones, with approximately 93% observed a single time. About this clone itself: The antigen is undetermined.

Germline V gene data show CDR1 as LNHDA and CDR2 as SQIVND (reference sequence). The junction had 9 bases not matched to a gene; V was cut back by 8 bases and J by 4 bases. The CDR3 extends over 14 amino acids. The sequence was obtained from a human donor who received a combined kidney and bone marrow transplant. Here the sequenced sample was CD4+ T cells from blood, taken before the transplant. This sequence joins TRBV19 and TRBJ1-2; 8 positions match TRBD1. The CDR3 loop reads CASRRQGPSYGYTF. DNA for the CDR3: TGTGCCAGTCGTCGACAGGGGCCCTCCTATGGCTACACCTTC.